This entry lists 26 T cell receptor beta chains sequenced from one sample in a study of shared clonotypes between healthy human individuals. TCRdb's table, derived via immunoSEQ multiplex PCR, lists solely in-frame clones and lacks some. The sample has about 2.3 million clones; more than 80% are singletons. The sequencing sample was made of naive CD4+ T cells from PBMCs. The sample's subset: CD45RA+ positively selected. These receptors were collected from a man aged 18 to 29 in good health. Some clones in this sample may be carry-over from other donors' samples.

This chain links TRBV5-1 with TRBJ1-1, with TRBD1 as a possible D gene (5 bases). V shed 0 bases and J shed 1 base, with 13 bases lying between them. This CDR3 is 16 amino acids long. CDR1 is SGHRS, CDR2 YFSETQ, per germline. CDR3 coding DNA: TGCGCCAGCAGCTTGGTGGGCGGGGGATCGAACACTGAAGCTTTCTTT. This gives the protein CASSLVGGGSNTEAFF.

Regarding this clone: Different DNA sequences within this sample yield the same CDR3. The rearrangement joins TRBV28 to TRBJ2-3; tentative D call: TRBD1 (7 bases). The ends were cut back, 5 bases at V and 3 bases at J, with 15 bases in the middle. The CDR3 loop spans 15 amino acids. Germline CDR1 reads MDHEN; CDR2 reads SYDVKM. This CDR3 is CASSPQGGPTDTQYF. The CDR3, as DNA: TGTGCCAGCAGTCCCCAGGGGGGCCCAACAGATACGCAGTATTTT.

This chain connects TRBV7-3 to TRBJ2-3; D is unclear. The CDR3 totals 14 residues. V lost 2 bases to trimming and J lost 4 bases, with 10 bases between them. Looked up from germline, CDR1 is SGHTA and CDR2 is FQGTGA. The DNA for the CDR3 is TGTGCCAGCAGCTTAGGTTCCATCCCAGATACGCAGTATTTT. Translating gives CASSLGSIPDTQYF.

DNA for the CDR3: TGTGCCATCAGTGGACCCGCTCCGGACAATGAGCAGTTCTTC. This codes for CAISGPAPDNEQFF. V gene TRBV10-3 combines with J gene TRBJ2-1; D unresolved. This CDR3 has 14 residues. The V and J ends lost 4 bases and 5 bases respectively, with 12 bases between them. CDR1 ENHRY and CDR2 SYGVKD come from the germline V gene.

V usage is TRBV28 and J usage is TRBJ2-7; 9 bases match TRBD1. CDR1 and CDR2 (germline): MDHEN, SYDVKM. This CDR3 is 14 amino acids long. V dropped 3 bases and J dropped 6; count of bases not matched to a gene: 6. The CDR3 DNA is TGTGCCAGCAGTTTGACACAGGGGGCCGGCGAGCAGTACTTC. Translating gives CASSLTQGAGEQYF.

This clone occurred a few times. The V gene is TRBV5-1, the J gene TRBJ2-2; tentative D call: TRBD2 (5 bases). CDR1 SGHRS and CDR2 YFSETQ come from the germline V gene. V was shortened by 4 bases and J by 5 bases, with 12 bases between the two germline ends. The CDR3 totals 14 residues. The CDR3 loop reads CASSPGVRTGELFF. CDR3 nucleotide sequence: TGCGCCAGCAGCCCCGGGGTCAGGACCGGGGAGCTGTTTTTT.

V usage is TRBV5-1 and J usage is TRBJ2-1, with TRBD1 as a possible D gene (6 bases). The germline V gene encodes CDR1 SGHRS and CDR2 YFSETQ. With 0 bases removed from V and 0 bases from J, the gap between germline ends came to 19 bases. CDR3 length equals 19 residues. CDR3 nucleotide sequence: TGCGCCAGCAGCTTGGGTCTGGGTTTGGGGGCGAGCTCCTACAATGAGCAGTTCTTC. Translated: CASSLGLGLGASSYNEQFF.

The rearrangement links TRBV5-1 to TRBJ1-5; D might be TRBD1 (5 bases). V lost 7 bases and J lost 0, with 8 bases in between. The germline V gene encodes CDR1 SGHRS and CDR2 YFSETQ. The CDR3 covers 13 residues. Written as DNA, the CDR3 is TGCGCCAGCGCTACAGGTAGCAATCAGCCCCAGCATTTT. This sequence encodes CASATGSNQPQHF.

Here the CDR3 DNA reads TGCGCCAGCAGTGATCCGACCGATTCCAGGGCGGGTAGAGAGACCCAGTACTTC. Amino acid sequence: CASSDPTDSRAGRETQYF. The chain has TRBV10-1 and TRBJ2-5; the D gene could be TRBD1 or TRBD2 (5 bases each). This CDR3 is 18 amino acids long. V was trimmed by 3 bases and J by 4 bases, leaving 24 bases between them. Germline CDR1 reads WNHNN; CDR2 reads SYGVQD (reference sequence).

The V and J genes are TRBV5-1 and TRBJ2-5, with D perhaps TRBD1 (6 bases). V was shortened by 3 bases and J by 5 bases, with 20 bases between the two germline ends. The CDR3 covers 16 residues. Germline V gene sequence: CDR1 SGHRS, CDR2 YFSETQ. The CDR3 region is CASSSRQASMGETQYF. The DNA for the CDR3 is TGCGCCAGCAGCTCCCGACAGGCTTCCATGGGGGAGACCCAGTACTTC.

With regard to this clone: At one boundary the junction diverges from the germline segment, which might be a read error. The chain couples TRBV7-3 to TRBJ2-2, with 14 bases that match TRBD2. Per germline, CDR1 SGHTA and CDR2 FQGTGA. This CDR3 region has 17 residues. This chain's CDR3 is CASSLRLAGGRAGELFF. CDR3 in DNA: TGTGCCAGCAGTTTAAGACTAGCGGGAGGGAGGGCCGGGGAGCTGTTTTTT.

The chain has TRBV2 and TRBJ2-7; D is undetermined. Germline CDR1 reads SNHLY; CDR2 reads FYNNEI. This CDR3 is 11 amino acids long. V was clipped by 6 bases and J by 6 bases, with 9 bases between them. The DNA for the CDR3 is TGTGCCAGCAGGCGCGTAAGCGAGCAGTACTTC. Protein sequence: CASRRVSEQYF.

This rearrangement joins TRBV2 to TRBJ2-5, with D tentatively TRBD1 (6 bases). V lost 5 bases and J lost 4, with 14 bases in between. Germline CDR1 SNHLY, CDR2 FYNNEI. This CDR3 is 14 amino acids long. As DNA, the CDR3 is TGTGCCAGCAGTCAGGGGATTAATGGAGAGACCCAGTACTTC. This encodes CASSQGINGETQYF. Combining the CDR3 with reference TRBV2 and TRBJ2-5 gives the whole variable domain EPEVTQTPSHQVTQMGQEVILRCVPISNHLYFYWYRQILGQKVEFLVSFYNNEISEKSEIFDDQFSVERPDGSNFTLKIRSTKLEDSAMYFCASSQGINGETQYFGPGTRLLVL.

The V gene is TRBV27, the J gene TRBJ2-7; 15 bases agree with TRBD2. V was clipped by 5 bases and J by 2 bases; unmatched bases: 7. Germline assignment: CDR1 MNHEY and CDR2 SMNVEV (reference sequence). The CDR3 extends over 17 amino acids. CDR3: CASSPGLAGGPPYEQYF. The CDR3 coding sequence is TGTGCCAGCAGTCCCGGACTAGCGGGAGGGCCACCCTACGAGCAGTACTTC.

This clone was picked up one time. The V call is TRBV7-2, the J call TRBJ2-5, with D perhaps matching TRBD2 (6 bases). The DNA matches TRBJ2-7 better at its end, which makes the J call doubtful. CDR1 is SGHTA, CDR2 FQGNSA, per germline. The CDR3 loop spans 14 amino acids. CDR3 in DNA: TGTGCCAGCAGTCCCGGGAGCACCGCCTACGAGCAGTACTTC. Encoded protein: CASSPGSTAYEQYF.

The chain carries TRBV29-1 and TRBJ2-7; D is possibly TRBD2 (7 bases). The CDR3 is 13 amino acids. Per the germline V gene, CDR1 is SQVTM and CDR2 is ANQGSEA. The germline V and J ends were trimmed by 7 bases and 3 bases, with 16 bases remaining between them. CDR3 amino acids: CSAARGAGYEQYF. The CDR3 DNA reads TGCAGCGCCGCCCGGGGGGCGGGCTACGAGCAGTACTTC.

This sequence joins TRBV7-9 and TRBJ2-3, with 11 bases aligning to TRBD2. The V and J ends lost 7 bases and 2 bases, in that order; junction bases with no gene match: 5. From germline, CDR1 is SEHNR and CDR2 FQNEAQ (reference sequence). The CDR3 spans 15 residues. The CDR3 spells CASIGLAGLTDTQYF. The CDR3 DNA reads as TGTGCCAGCATCGGACTAGCGGGCCTCACAGATACGCAGTATTTT.

V is TRBV11-3 and J is TRBJ2-5, with 10 bases identical to TRBD2. Germline lookup yields CDR1 SGHNT and CDR2 YENEEA. The CDR3 contains 15 residues. Unmatched junction bases numbered 6, after V lost 6 bases and J lost 2 bases. The CDR3 protein is CASRPGLAEQETQYF. CDR3 nucleotides: TGTGCCAGCAGACCAGGACTAGCGGAACAAGAGACCCAGTACTTC.

The V gene is TRBV7-9, the J gene TRBJ2-5; D call uncertain. Germline values: CDR1 SEHNR, CDR2 FQNEAQ (reference sequence). The V end was cut by 3 bases, the J end by 0 bases, with 2 bases between. The CDR3 loop spans 12 amino acids. As DNA, the CDR3 is TGTGCCAGCAGCTTTAACCAAGAGACCCAGTACTTC. It translates to CASSFNQETQYF.

The J gene is TRBJ1-1, the V gene TRBV10-3, with D possibly matching TRBD1 (6 bases). Trimming took 6 bases from V and 4 from J, leaving 24 bases between them. CDR1 is ENHRY, CDR2 SYGVKD, per germline. This CDR3 has 17 amino acids. The CDR3 spells CAISLRGAAEGSTEAFF. The CDR3 region has the DNA TGTGCCATCAGCCTCCGGGGGGCGGCGGAAGGTTCCACTGAAGCTTTCTTT.

V and J are TRBV7-2 and TRBJ2-1, with 8 bases identical to TRBD2. J gave up 6 bases and V 1 base, and 11 bases lay outside the gene matches. This CDR3 contains 17 residues. Germline loops: CDR1 SGHTA, CDR2 FQGNSA. The CDR3 loop is CASSLVGSGTYSNEQFF. In nucleotides, the CDR3 is TGTGCCAGCAGCTTAGTTGGTAGCGGGACCTATAGCAATGAGCAGTTCTTC.

This clone was observed a single time. CDR3: CASSPTGFGGPQHF. The DNA of the CDR3 is TGCGCCAGCAGCCCGACAGGGTTCGGTGGGCCCCAGCATTTT. This chain links TRBV5-1 with TRBJ1-5, with 7 positions matching TRBD1. The junction had 10 bases not matched to a gene; V was cut back by 4 bases and J by 9 bases. The CDR3 contains 14 residues. Germline V gene sequence: CDR1 SGHRS, CDR2 YFSETQ.

Notes on this clone: The sample carries other DNA sequences with the same CDR3. This chain uses TRBV5-1 with TRBJ2-7; 8 nucleotides agree with TRBD1. The CDR3 spans 12 residues. V trimming: 5 bases; J trimming: 6 bases; junction bases outside the gene matches: 4. Germline V gives CDR1 SGHRS, CDR2 YFSETQ. Written as DNA, the CDR3 is TGCGCCAGCAGTCTCGACAGGGGCGAGCAGTACTTC. This codes for CASSLDRGEQYF.

V usage is TRBV6-5 and J usage is TRBJ1-2; 7 bases line up with TRBD1. CDR3 size: 15 residues. Germline CDR1 MNHEY, CDR2 SVGAGI. V trimming: 0 bases; J trimming: 4 bases; junction bases outside the gene matches: 5. The CDR3 spells CASSYSGGRRYGYTF. Written as DNA, the CDR3 is TGTGCCAGCAGTTACTCAGGGGGCCGGCGCTATGGCTACACCTTC.

The chain uses TRBV6-5 and TRBJ1-2; D gene uncertain. V was trimmed by 10 bases and J by 1 base, leaving 16 bases between them. Germline V CDR1 and CDR2: MNHEY, SVGAGI. The CDR3 is made up of 14 amino acids. As DNA, the CDR3 is TGTGCCACCCTAGGATTGGGAAGTAACTATGGCTACACCTTC. It yields the protein CATLGLGSNYGYTF.

The V and J genes are TRBV15 and TRBJ1-4, with 7 positions matching TRBD1. Germline-derived CDR1 and CDR2 are LNHNV and YYDKDF (reference sequence). The CDR3 sequence is 14 residues long. V lost 4 bases and J lost 7; bases outside the gene matches: 6. CDR3 nucleotides: TGTGCCACCAGCACCTCGACAGGGCTTGAAAAACTGTTTTTT. Amino acids: CATSTSTGLEKLFF.